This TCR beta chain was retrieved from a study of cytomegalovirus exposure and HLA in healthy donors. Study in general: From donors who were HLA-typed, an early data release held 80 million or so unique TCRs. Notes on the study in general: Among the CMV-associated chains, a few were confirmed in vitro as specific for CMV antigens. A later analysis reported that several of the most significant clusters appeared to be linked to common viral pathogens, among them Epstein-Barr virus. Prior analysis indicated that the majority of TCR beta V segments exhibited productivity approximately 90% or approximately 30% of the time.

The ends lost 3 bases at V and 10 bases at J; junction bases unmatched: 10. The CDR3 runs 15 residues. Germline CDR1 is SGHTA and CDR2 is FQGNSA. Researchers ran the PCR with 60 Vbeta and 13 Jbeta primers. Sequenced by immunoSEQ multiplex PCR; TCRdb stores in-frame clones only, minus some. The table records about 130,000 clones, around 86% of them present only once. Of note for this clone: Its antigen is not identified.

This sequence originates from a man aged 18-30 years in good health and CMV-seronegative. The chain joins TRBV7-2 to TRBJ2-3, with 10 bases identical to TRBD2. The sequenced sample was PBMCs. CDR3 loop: CASSFSSGGAQAQYF. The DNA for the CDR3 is TGTGCCAGCAGCTTTTCCAGCGGGGGGGCCCAGGCGCAGTATTTT.